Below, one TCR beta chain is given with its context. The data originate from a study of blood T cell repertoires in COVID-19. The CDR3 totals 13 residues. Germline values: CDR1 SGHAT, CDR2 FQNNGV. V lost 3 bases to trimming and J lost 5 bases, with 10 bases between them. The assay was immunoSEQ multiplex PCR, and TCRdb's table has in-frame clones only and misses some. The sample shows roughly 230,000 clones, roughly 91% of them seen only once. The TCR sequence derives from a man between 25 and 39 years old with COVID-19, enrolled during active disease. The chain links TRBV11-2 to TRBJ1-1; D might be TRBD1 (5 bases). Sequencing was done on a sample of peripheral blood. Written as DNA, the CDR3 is TGTGCCAGCAGCTTTTCGGGGGGGACTGAAGCTTTCTTT. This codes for CASSFSGGTEAFF.